The 18 T cell receptor beta chains reported below all come from one sample, sequenced in a study of shared clonotypes between healthy human individuals. CD45RO-negative cells were positively selected for CCR7, leaving out terminally differentiated effector memory CD45RA+ cells. Sequencing used immunoSEQ multiplex PCR; TCRdb keeps in-frame clones, though not all of them. Of around 600,000 clones in the sample, about 98% are singletons; the top ten hold approximately 0.3%. Material for sequencing was naive CD8+ T cells sorted from blood. These receptor sequences come from a man aged 25 to 45 in good health.

This clone was counted between two and nine times. The chain joins TRBV27 to TRBJ2-1; TRBD2 agrees at 9 bases. V was clipped by 6 bases and J by 1 base; unmatched bases: 4. The CDR3 has 15 residues. Germline lookup yields CDR1 MNHEY and CDR2 SMNVEV (reference sequence). The CDR3, as DNA: TGTGCCAGCAGGCTTAGCGGGAGTTCCTACAATGAGCAGTTCTTC. Amino acids: CASRLSGSSYNEQFF.

Notes on this clone: Other nucleotide sequences in the sample specify the same CDR3. V usage is TRBV9 and J usage is TRBJ2-1, with D unresolved. CDR1 and CDR2 from the germline V gene are SGDLS and YYNGEE. V lost 2 bases, J lost 4 bases, and 7 bases lay in between. CDR3 length: 13 residues. The CDR3 DNA reads TGTGCCAGCAGCGTCGGATCTTACAATGAGCAGTTCTTC. It translates to CASSVGSYNEQFF.

The rearrangement uses TRBV6-5 and TRBJ2-7; 11 bases line up with TRBD2. The DNA matches TRBJ2-5 better at its end, which makes the J call doubtful. Germline V gives CDR1 MNHEY, CDR2 SVGAGI. CDR3 length equals 15 residues. The chain's CDR3 is CASTLAGGEAETQYF. CDR3 sequence (DNA): TGTGCCAGCACCCTAGCGGGAGGTGAGGCAGAGACCCAGTACTTC.

The V and J genes are TRBV13 and TRBJ2-2; D remains ambiguous. Per germline, CDR1 PRHDT and CDR2 FYEKMQ (reference sequence). V dropped 5 bases and J dropped 6 bases, with 10 bases sitting between them. The length of the CDR3 is 13 residues. CDR3 loop: CASSRRSAGELFF. The CDR3 coding sequence is TGTGCCAGCAGCCGACGCAGTGCCGGGGAGCTGTTTTTT.

The rearrangement links TRBV27 to TRBJ2-3, with D uncertain. There are 13 residues in the CDR3. Between the trimmed V and J ends, which lost 2 bases and 5 bases, there was a span of 8 bases. Germline-derived CDR1 and CDR2 are MNHEY and SMNVEV (reference sequence). Here the CDR3 reads CASSLKVLDTQYF. CDR3 coding DNA: TGTGCCAGCAGTTTAAAGGTCTTAGATACGCAGTATTTT.

The chain employs TRBV28 and TRBJ2-4; TRBD2 aligns across 10 bases. Per germline, CDR1 MDHEN and CDR2 SYDVKM. This CDR3 has 18 amino acids. V lost 10 bases and J lost 3; bases outside the gene matches: 18. CDR3 nucleotides: TGTGCCACCCACCCCGTTGTCCTAGCGGGAGTTGACAAAAACATTCAGTACTTC. Protein: CATHPVVLAGVDKNIQYF. Full variable domain (remainder filled in from reference TRBV28 and TRBJ2-4): DVKVTQSSRYLVKRTGEKVFLECVQDMDHENMFWYRQDPGLGLRLIYFSYDVKMKEKGDIPEGYSVSREKKERFSLILESASTNQTSMYLCATHPVVLAGVDKNIQYFGAGTRLSVL.

The genes are TRBV4-1 and TRBJ2-2, with 7 bases aligning to TRBD1. The CDR3 spans 17 residues. Germline-derived CDR1 and CDR2 are MGHRA and YSYEKL. V shed 4 bases and J 6 bases; nucleotides not matched to a gene: 14. The CDR3 sequence: CASSPRDGGTVPGELFF. The DNA for the CDR3 is TGCGCCAGCAGCCCCCGAGACGGTGGGACAGTTCCCGGGGAGCTGTTTTTT.

V usage is TRBV9 and J usage is TRBJ2-2; D gene uncertain. V was cut by 4 bases and J by 1 base, with 17 bases left in between. The V gene's germline CDR1 is SGDLS and CDR2 YYNGEE. The CDR3 is 17 residues long. CDR3 sequence reads: CASSSAASFGNTGELFF. In DNA, the CDR3 is TGTGCCAGCAGCTCCGCGGCTAGTTTCGGGAACACCGGGGAGCTGTTTTTT.

The V call is TRBV7-7, the J call TRBJ2-7; D not certain. CDR3 length equals 13 residues. V dropped 2 bases and J dropped 5 bases, with 10 bases sitting between them. CDR1 and CDR2 (germline): SSHAT, FNYEAQ (reference sequence). For the CDR3, the DNA is TGTGCCAGCAGCTTATCTGGGGATAACGAGCAGTACTTC. It specifies CASSLSGDNEQYF.

The chain uses TRBV6-5 and TRBJ1-1; D perhaps matches TRBD1 (5 bases). CDR1 is MNHEY and CDR2 is SVGAGI in the germline V gene. V was clipped by 0 bases and J by 12 bases, with 14 bases between them. The CDR3 spans 13 residues. CDR3 region: CASSYSGVEETFF. The CDR3 DNA sequence: TGTGCCAGCAGTTACTCAGGGGTTGAGGAAACTTTCTTT.

The V gene is TRBV7-7, the J gene TRBJ2-1, with TRBD2 as a possible D gene (5 bases). Per the germline V gene, CDR1 is SSHAT and CDR2 is FNYEAQ (reference sequence). The CDR3 has 13 residues. The V end lost 5 bases, the J end lost 5 bases, and 10 bases lay between the germline ends. For the CDR3, the DNA is TGTGCCAGCAGCGCCCCCGGGGACAATGAGCAGTTCTTC. Encoded protein: CASSAPGDNEQFF.

The chain employs TRBV5-1 and TRBJ1-5; D call uncertain. V shed 4 bases and J shed 7 bases, with 12 bases lying between them. Per germline, CDR1 SGHRS and CDR2 YFSETQ. The CDR3 contains 13 residues. DNA of the CDR3: TGCGCCAGCAGCCCCACGGGGTGGCAGCCCCAGCATTTT. The encoded protein is CASSPTGWQPQHF.

The chain uses TRBV7-8 and TRBJ2-7; D gene ambiguous. Germline CDR1 reads SGHVS; CDR2 reads FQNEAQ. The CDR3 runs to 15 residues. Between the trimmed V and J ends, which lost 0 bases and 3 bases, there was a span of 12 bases. DNA of the CDR3: TGTGCCAGCAGCTTAGCGCCTGCGACACTCTACGAGCAGTACTTC. Amino acids: CASSLAPATLYEQYF.

This clone was recorded once. The chain is built from TRBV7-8 and TRBJ2-7; D unresolved. Germline V gene lookup returns CDR1 SGHVS and CDR2 FQNEAQ. The CDR3 is 15 amino acids. Trimming took off 4 bases at V and 3 bases at J, with 16 bases between the two ends. This CDR3 reads CASSSSLGLHYEQYF. Written as DNA, the CDR3 is TGTGCCAGCAGCTCATCCCTCGGGCTACACTACGAGCAGTACTTC.

J is TRBJ1-2 and V is TRBV11-2; TRBD1 is a possible D gene (5 bases). The V gene lost 2 bases and the J gene lost 7 bases, with 14 bases spanning the gap. The CDR3 consists of 14 residues. Germline V lookup: CDR1 SGHAT, CDR2 FQNNGV. The CDR3 DNA reads as TGTGCCAGCAGCTTAAGGTTAGCTGGGGCTGGCTACACCTTC. Its protein product is CASSLRLAGAGYTF. Combining the CDR3 with reference TRBV11-2 and TRBJ1-2 gives the whole variable domain EAGVAQSPRYKIIEKRQSVAFWCNPISGHATLYWYQQILGQGPKLLIQFQNNGVVDDSQLPKDRFSAERLKGVDSTLKIQPAKLEDSAVYLCASSLRLAGAGYTFGSGTRLTVV.

This chain connects TRBV29-1 to TRBJ2-7; a possible D gene is TRBD2 (5 bases). Trimming removed 0 bases at V and 5 bases at J, with 11 bases between. CDR3 length: 13 amino acids. Germline values: CDR1 SQVTM, CDR2 ANQGSEA. DNA of the CDR3: TGCAGCGTTGAAGATAACAGCGGAAACGAGCAGTACTTC. This translates into CSVEDNSGNEQYF.

The chain carries TRBV27 and TRBJ2-5; D not resolved. Deletions cut 2 bases from V and 7 bases from J, with 5 bases between. This CDR3 has 11 amino acids. Per the germline V gene, CDR1 is MNHEY and CDR2 is SMNVEV (reference sequence). The DNA of the CDR3 is TGTGCCAGCAGTTTAGGGGTGACCCAGTACTTC. This sequence encodes CASSLGVTQYF.

This sequence joins TRBV5-1 and TRBJ1-5; no clear D. V dropped 2 bases and J dropped 5 bases, with 14 bases sitting between them. Germline V CDR1 and CDR2: SGHRS, YFSETQ. The CDR3 runs 15 residues. CDR3 amino acids: CASSFRGGADQPQHF. The CDR3 DNA follows: TGCGCCAGCAGCTTTCGGGGTGGCGCTGATCAGCCCCAGCATTTT.